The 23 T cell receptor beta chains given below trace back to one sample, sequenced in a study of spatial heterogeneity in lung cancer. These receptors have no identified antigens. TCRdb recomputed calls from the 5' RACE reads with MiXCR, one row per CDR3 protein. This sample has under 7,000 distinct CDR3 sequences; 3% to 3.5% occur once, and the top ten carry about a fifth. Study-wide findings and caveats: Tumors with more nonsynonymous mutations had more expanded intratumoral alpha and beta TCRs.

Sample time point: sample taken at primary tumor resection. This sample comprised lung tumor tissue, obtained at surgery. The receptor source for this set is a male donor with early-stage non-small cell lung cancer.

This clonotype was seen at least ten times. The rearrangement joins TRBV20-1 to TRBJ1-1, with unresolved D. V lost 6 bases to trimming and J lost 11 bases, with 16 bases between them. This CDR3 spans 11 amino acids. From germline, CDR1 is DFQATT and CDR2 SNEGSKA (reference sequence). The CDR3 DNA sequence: TGCAGTGCCAAAGGCCCGGAACGGGCTTTCTTT. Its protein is CSAKGPERAFF.

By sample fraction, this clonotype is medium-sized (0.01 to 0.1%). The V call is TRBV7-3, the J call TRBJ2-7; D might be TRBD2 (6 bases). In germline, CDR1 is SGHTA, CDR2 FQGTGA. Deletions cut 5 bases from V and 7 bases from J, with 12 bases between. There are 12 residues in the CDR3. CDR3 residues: CASSPGTEEQYF. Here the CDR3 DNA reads TGTGCCAGCAGCCCCGGGACTGAAGAGCAGTACTTC.

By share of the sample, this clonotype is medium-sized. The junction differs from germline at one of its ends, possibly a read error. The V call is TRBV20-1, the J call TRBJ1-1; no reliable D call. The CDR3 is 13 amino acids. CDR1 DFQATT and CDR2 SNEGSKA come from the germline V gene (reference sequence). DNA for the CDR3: TGCAGCGCTAGTAAGACGCGGAACACTGAAGCTTTCTTT. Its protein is CSASKTRNTEAFF.

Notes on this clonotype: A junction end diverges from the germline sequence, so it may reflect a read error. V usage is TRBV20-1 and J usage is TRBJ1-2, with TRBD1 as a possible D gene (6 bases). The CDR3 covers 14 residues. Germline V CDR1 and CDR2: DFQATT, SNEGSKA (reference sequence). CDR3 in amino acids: CSARVQGLDYGDTF. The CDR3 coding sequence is TGCAGTGCTAGAGTCCAGGGGCTCGACTATGGCGACACCTTC.

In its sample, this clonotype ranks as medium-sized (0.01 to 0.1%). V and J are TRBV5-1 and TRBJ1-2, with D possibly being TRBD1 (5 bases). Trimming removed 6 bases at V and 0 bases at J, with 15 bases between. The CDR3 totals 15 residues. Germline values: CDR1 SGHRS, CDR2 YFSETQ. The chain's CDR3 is CASTFGDGANYGYTF. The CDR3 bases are TGCGCCAGCACTTTTGGGGACGGGGCTAACTATGGCTACACCTTC. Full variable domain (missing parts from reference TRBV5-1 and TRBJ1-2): KAGVTQTPRYLIKTRGQQVTLSCSPISGHRSVSWYQQTPGQGLQFLFEYFSETQRNKGNFPGRFSGRQFSNSRSEMNVSTLELGDSALYLCASTFGDGANYGYTFGSGTRLTVV.

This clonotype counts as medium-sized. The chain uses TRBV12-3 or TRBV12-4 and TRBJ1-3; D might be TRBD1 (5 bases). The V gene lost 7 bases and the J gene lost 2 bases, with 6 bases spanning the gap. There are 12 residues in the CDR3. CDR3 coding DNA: TGTGCCAGCACCAGGGCTGGAAACACCATATATTTT. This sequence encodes CASTRAGNTIYF.

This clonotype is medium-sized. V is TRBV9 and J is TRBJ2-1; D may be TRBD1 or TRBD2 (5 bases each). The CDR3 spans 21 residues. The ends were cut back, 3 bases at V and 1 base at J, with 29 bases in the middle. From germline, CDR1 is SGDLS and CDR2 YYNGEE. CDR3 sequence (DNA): TGTGCCAGCAGCGGGAAAGGGGCGGCCTCTGTTTCGGGGCAATCCTACAATGAGCAGTTCTTC. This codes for CASSGKGAASVSGQSYNEQFF.

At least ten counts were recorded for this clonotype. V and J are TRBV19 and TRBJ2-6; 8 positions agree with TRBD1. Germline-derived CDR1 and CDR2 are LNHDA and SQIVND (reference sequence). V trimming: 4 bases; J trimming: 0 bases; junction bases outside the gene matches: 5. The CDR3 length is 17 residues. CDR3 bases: TGTGCCAGTAGTACCGGGACAGGCCGCTCTGGGGCCAACGTCCTGACTTTC. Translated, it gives CASSTGTGRSGANVLTF.

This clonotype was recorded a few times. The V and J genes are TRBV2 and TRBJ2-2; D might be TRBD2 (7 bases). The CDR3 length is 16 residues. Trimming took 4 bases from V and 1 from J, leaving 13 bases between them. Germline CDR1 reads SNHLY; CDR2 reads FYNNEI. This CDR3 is CASSVGGQGNTGELFF. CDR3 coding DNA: TGTGCCAGCAGTGTGGGGGGGCAGGGGAACACCGGGGAGCTGTTTTTT.

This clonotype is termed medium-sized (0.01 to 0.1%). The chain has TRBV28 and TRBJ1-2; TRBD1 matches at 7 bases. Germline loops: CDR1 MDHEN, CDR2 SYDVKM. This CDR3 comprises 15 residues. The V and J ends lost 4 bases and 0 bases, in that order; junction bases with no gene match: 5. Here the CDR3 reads CASSSSTGPNYGYTF. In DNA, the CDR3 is TGTGCCAGCAGTTCCTCGACAGGGCCTAACTATGGCTACACCTTC.

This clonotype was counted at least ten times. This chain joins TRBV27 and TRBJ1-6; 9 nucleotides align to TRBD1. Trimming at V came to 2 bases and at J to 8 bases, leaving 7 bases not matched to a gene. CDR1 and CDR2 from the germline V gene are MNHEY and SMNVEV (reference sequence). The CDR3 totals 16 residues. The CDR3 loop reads CASSLTGQGDYSPLHF. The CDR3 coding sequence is TGTGCCAGCAGTTTAACGGGACAGGGAGATTATTCACCCCTCCACTTT.

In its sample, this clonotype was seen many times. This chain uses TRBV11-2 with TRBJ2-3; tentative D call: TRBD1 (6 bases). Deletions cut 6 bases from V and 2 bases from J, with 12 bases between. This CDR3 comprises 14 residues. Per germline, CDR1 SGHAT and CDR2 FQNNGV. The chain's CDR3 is CASSLGQPTDTQYF. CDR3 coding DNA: TGTGCCAGCAGTCTCGGACAGCCCACAGATACGCAGTATTTT.

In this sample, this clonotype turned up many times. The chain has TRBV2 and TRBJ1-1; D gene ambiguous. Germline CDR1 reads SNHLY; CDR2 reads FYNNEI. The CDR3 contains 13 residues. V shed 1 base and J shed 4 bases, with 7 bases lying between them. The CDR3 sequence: CASSEGWGTEAFF. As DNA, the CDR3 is TGTGCCAGCAGTGAAGGGTGGGGCACTGAAGCTTTCTTT.

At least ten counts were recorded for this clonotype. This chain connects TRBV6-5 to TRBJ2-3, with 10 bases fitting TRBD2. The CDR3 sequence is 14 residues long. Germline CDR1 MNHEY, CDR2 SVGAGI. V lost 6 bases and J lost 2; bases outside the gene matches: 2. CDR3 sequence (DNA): TGTGCCAGCAGCCTAGCGGGGGACACAGATACGCAGTATTTT. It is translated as CASSLAGDTDTQYF.

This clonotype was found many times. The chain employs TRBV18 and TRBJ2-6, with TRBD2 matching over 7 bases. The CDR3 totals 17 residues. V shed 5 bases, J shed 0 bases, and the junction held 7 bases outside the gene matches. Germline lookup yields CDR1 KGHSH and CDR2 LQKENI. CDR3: CASSETSEPSGANVLTF. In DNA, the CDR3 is TGTGCCAGCTCAGAAACTAGCGAGCCCTCTGGGGCCAACGTCCTGACTTTC.

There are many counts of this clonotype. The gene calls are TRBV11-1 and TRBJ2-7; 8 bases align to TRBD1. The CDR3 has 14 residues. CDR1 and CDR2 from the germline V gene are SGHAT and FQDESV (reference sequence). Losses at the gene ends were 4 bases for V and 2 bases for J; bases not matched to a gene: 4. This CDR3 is CASSYQTGAYEQYF. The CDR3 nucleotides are TGTGCCAGCAGCTACCAGACAGGGGCCTACGAGCAGTACTTC. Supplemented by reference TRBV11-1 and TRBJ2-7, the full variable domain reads EAEVAQSPRYKITEKSQAVAFWCDPISGHATLYWYRQILGQGPELLVQFQDESVVDDSQLPKDRFSAERLKGVDSTLKIQPAELGDSAMYLCASSYQTGAYEQYFGPGTRLTVT.

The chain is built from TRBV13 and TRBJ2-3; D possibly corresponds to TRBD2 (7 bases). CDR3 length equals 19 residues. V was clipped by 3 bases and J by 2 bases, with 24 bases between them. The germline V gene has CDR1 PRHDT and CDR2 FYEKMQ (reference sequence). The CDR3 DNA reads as TGTGCCAGCAGCTTGAGGGCCCCCGGGGGGCCGGATGCCACAGATACGCAGTATTTT. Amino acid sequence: CASSLRAPGGPDATDTQYF.

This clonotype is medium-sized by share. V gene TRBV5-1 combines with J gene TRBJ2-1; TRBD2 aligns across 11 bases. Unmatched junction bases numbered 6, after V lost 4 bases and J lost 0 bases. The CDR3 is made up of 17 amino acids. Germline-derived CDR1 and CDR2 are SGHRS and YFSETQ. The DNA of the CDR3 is TGCGCCAGCAGCCTGCTAGCGGGAGGAAGCTCCTACAATGAGCAGTTCTTC. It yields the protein CASSLLAGGSSYNEQFF.

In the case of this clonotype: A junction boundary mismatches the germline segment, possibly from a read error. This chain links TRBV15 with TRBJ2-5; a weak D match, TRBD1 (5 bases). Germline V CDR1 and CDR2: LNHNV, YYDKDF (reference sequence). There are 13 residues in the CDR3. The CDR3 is CVTSRQTQETQYF. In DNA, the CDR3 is TGTGTCACCAGCAGACAGACCCAAGAGACCCAGTACTTC.

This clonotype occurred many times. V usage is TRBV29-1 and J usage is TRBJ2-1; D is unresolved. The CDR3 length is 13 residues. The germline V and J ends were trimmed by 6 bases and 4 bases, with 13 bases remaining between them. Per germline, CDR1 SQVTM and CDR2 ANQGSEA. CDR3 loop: CSVRIPLYNEQFF. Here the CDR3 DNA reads TGCAGCGTCCGGATTCCTCTTTACAATGAGCAGTTCTTC.

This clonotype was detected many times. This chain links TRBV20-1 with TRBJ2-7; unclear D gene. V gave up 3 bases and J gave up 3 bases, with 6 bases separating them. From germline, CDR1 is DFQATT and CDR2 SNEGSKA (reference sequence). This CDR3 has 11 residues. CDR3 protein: CSASPSYEQYF. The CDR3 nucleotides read TGCAGTGCTAGTCCTAGCTACGAGCAGTACTTC.

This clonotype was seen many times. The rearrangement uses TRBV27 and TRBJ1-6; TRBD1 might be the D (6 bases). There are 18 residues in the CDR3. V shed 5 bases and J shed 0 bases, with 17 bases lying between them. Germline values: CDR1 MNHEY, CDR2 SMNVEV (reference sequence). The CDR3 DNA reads TGTGCCAGCAGTCTAACGGCACAGGGACGCTCCTATAATTCACCCCTCCACTTT. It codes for CASSLTAQGRSYNSPLHF.

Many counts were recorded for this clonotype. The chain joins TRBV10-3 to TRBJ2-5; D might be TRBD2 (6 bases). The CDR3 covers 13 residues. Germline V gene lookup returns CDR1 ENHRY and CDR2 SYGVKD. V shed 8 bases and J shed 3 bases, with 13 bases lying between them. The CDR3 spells CAIRTEGEETQYF. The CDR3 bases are TGTGCCATCCGGACGGAGGGTGAAGAGACCCAGTACTTC.